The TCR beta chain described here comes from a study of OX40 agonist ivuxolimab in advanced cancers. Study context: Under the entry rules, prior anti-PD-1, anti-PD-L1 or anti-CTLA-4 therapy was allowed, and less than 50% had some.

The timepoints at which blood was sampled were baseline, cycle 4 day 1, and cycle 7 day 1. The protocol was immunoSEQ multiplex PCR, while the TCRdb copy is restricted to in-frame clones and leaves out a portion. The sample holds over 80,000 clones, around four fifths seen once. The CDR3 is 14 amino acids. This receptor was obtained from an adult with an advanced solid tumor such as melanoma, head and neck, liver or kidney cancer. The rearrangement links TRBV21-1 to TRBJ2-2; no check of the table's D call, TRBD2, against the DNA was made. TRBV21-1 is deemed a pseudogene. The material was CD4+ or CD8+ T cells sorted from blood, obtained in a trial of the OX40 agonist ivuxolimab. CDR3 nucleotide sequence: TGTGCCAGCAGCAAAGAGGTCAGAATCCGGGGAGCTGTTTTT. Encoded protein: CASSKEVRIRGAVF.